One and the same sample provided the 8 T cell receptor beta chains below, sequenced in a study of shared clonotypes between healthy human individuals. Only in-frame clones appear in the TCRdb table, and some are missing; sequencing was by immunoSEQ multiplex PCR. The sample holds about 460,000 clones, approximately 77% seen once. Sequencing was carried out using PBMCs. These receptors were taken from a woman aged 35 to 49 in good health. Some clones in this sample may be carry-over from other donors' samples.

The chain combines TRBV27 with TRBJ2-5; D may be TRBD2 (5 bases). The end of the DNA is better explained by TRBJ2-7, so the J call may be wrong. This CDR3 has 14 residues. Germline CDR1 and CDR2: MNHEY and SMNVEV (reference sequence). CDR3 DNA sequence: TGTGCCAGCAGCCAAGACGGGAACGGCTACGAGCAGTACTTC. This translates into CASSQDGNGYEQYF.

CDR3 loop: CASSKPGQTTYEQYF. The CDR3 nucleotides are TGTGCCAGCAGTAAACCGGGACAGACTACCTACGAGCAGTACTTC. The rearrangement links TRBV21-1 to TRBJ2-7; the table's TRBD1 call for D was not verified on the DNA. TRBV21-1 is designated a pseudogene. This CDR3 region has 15 residues.

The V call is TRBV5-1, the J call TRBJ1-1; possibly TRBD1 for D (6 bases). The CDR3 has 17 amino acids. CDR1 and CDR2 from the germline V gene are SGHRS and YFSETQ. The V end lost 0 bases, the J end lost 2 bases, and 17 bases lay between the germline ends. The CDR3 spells CASSLGQANPLNTEAFF. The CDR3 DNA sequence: TGCGCCAGCAGCTTGGGACAGGCGAACCCTCTAAACACTGAAGCTTTCTTT.

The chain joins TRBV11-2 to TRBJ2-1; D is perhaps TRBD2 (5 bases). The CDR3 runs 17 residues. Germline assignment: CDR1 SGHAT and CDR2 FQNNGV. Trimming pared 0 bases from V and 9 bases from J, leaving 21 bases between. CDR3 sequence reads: CASSLEGRSRVGSEQFF. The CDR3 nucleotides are TGTGCCAGCAGCTTAGAGGGAAGGTCGCGGGTGGGTAGTGAGCAGTTCTTC.

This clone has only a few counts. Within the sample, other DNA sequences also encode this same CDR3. CDR3 nucleotides: TGTGCCTGGAGTGGCAGAGGCAATTCACCCCTCCACTTT. Its translation: CAWSGRGNSPLHF. V and J are TRBV30 and TRBJ1-6; D is unclear. This CDR3 has 13 residues. The V gene's germline CDR1 is GTSNPN and CDR2 SVGIG (reference sequence). V gave up 1 base and J gave up 7 bases, with 8 bases separating them.

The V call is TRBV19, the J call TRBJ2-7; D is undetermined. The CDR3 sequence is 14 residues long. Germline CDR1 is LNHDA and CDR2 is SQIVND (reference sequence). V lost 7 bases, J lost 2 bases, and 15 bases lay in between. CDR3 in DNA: TGTGCCAGTACCGACGGCGGTTCCGCCTACGAGCAGTACTTC. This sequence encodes CASTDGGSAYEQYF.

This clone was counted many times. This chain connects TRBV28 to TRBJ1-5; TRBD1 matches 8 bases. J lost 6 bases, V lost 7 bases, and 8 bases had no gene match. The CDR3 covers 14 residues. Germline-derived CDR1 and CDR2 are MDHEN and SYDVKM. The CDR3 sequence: CASTLDRGRQPQHF. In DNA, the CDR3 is TGTGCCAGCACCCTCGACAGGGGACGTCAGCCCCAGCATTTT.

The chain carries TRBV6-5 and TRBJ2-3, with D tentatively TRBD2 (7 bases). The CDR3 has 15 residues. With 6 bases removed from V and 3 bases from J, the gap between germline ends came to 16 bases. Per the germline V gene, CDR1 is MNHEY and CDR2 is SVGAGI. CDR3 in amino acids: CASRMTGGQTDTQYF. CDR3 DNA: TGTGCCAGCAGGATGACGGGAGGACAGACAGATACGCAGTATTTT.